What follows describes a single T cell receptor beta chain. The target antigen is unknown. These data are taken from a study of cytomegalovirus exposure and HLA in healthy donors. Study outcomes and limitations: Many donors shared some public TCRs, even though most TCR sequences were rare.

The PCR had 60 Vbeta and 13 Jbeta primers. Only in-frame clones appear in the TCRdb table, and some are missing; sequencing was by immunoSEQ multiplex PCR. Counted here are 40,000 to 55,000 clones, about two thirds occurring once; the ten biggest clones make up 3% to 4%. CDR3 length: 14 residues. V was pared by 2 bases and J by 2 bases, with 9 bases between. Germline CDR1 is SGHDT and CDR2 is YYEEEE. Sequencing used PBMCs. The sequence derives from a woman in her twenties or thirties in good health and CMV-seronegative. The chain couples TRBV5-6 to TRBJ2-3; tentative D call: TRBD2 (5 bases). This CDR3 reads CASSLGRHTDTQYF. The CDR3, as DNA: TGTGCCAGCAGCTTAGGGAGACACACAGATACGCAGTATTTT. Full variable domain (remainder filled in from reference TRBV5-6 and TRBJ2-3): DAGVTQSPTHLIKTRGQQVTLRCSPKSGHDTVSWYQQALGQGPQFIFQYYEEEERQRGNFPDRFSGHQFPNYSSELNVNALLLGDSALYLCASSLGRHTDTQYFGPGTRLTVL.